The 26 T cell receptor beta chains in this list originate from one sample, sequenced in a study of blood T cell repertoires in COVID-19. Sequencing was performed with immunoSEQ multiplex PCR; in TCRdb, only in-frame clones are kept and a portion is missing. The data show more than 150,000 clones, around nine tenths seen once. The sequenced material came from peripheral blood. The origin of the receptors is a woman in her 70s with COVID-19, enrolled during active disease.

The rearrangement links TRBV19 to TRBJ1-3; D not certain. This CDR3 has 15 residues. Per the germline V gene, CDR1 is LNHDA and CDR2 is SQIVND (reference sequence). V lost 2 bases to trimming and J lost 4 bases, with 12 bases between them. For the CDR3, the DNA is TGTGCCAGTAGTATAACGCCCGGGAGCGGAAACACCATATATTTT. It encodes CASSITPGSGNTIYF.

This clone was counted once. The chain has TRBV5-6 and TRBJ1-1, with a possible D match to TRBD1 (5 bases). The ends were cut back, 5 bases at V and 2 bases at J, with 16 bases in the middle. Germline CDR1 reads SGHDT; CDR2 reads YYEEEE. The CDR3 contains 15 residues. The CDR3, as DNA: TGTGCCAGCAGTTTATTGACAGACACTAACACTGAAGCTTTCTTT. Amino acids: CASSLLTDTNTEAFF.

V is TRBV14 and J is TRBJ2-7, with a possible D match to TRBD1 (6 bases). The CDR3 contains 13 residues. Trimming shortened V by 0 bases and J by 6 bases, and 9 bases separated the two germline ends. The germline CDR1 and CDR2 sequences are SGHDN and FVKESK. The CDR3 DNA sequence: TGTGCCAGCAGCCAAGACAGGGGCAGCGAGCAGTACTTC. Protein product: CASSQDRGSEQYF.

V usage is TRBV1 and J usage is TRBJ2-7; TRBD1 is taken as the D call from the table, unchecked against the DNA. TRBV1 is given as a pseudogene. The length of the CDR3 is 16 residues. In nucleotides, the CDR3 is TGCACCAGCAGCCAAGCATCCCGGGACAAACTCTACGAGCAGTACTTC. This sequence encodes CTSSQASRDKLYEQYF.

For the CDR3, the DNA is TGTGCCAGTAGTCGATTAAATGGACAGGGGGCAGACAATGAGCAGTTCTTC. Protein product: CASSRLNGQGADNEQFF. The chain carries TRBV19 and TRBJ2-1, with 11 bases aligning to TRBD1. Trimming took 5 bases from V and 5 from J; bases not matched to a gene: 11. This CDR3 contains 17 residues. Germline CDR1 and CDR2: LNHDA and SQIVND (reference sequence).

This clone was seen only once. The chain employs TRBV6-5 and TRBJ1-4, with D possibly being TRBD1 (6 bases). V lost 6 bases and J 4 bases, leaving 12 bases between the germline ends. CDR1 is MNHEY and CDR2 is SVGAGI in the germline V gene. The CDR3 runs to 14 residues. In DNA form, the CDR3 reads TGTGCCAGCAGAGGGACACAAATTAATGAAAAACTGTTTTTT. Translating it yields CASRGTQINEKLFF.

The chain employs TRBV10-3 and TRBJ2-7; a possible D gene is TRBD2 (5 bases). Trimming removed 2 bases from V and 4 bases from J, with 12 bases in between. CDR1 and CDR2 (germline): ENHRY, SYGVKD. The CDR3 sequence is 14 residues long. The CDR3 bases are TGTGCCATCAGTGAGCCCGGGGTAGCATACGAGCAGTACTTC. Residues: CAISEPGVAYEQYF.

This chain joins TRBV10-3 and TRBJ1-3, with a weak D call TRBD1 (5 bases). Germline CDR1 ENHRY, CDR2 SYGVKD. The CDR3 totals 16 residues. The ends were cut back, 7 bases at V and 0 bases at J, with 16 bases in the middle. This CDR3 reads CAITDPGGSSGNTIYF. The CDR3 DNA follows: TGTGCCATCACCGACCCGGGGGGGAGCTCTGGAAACACCATATATTTT.

This sequence joins TRBV19 and TRBJ2-1; 7 bases fit TRBD2. The CDR3 spans 16 residues. The ends lost 5 bases at V and 3 bases at J; junction bases unmatched: 10. The germline V gene encodes CDR1 LNHDA and CDR2 SQIVND (reference sequence). The CDR3 reads CASSDSGVRFYNEQFF. CDR3 DNA: TGTGCCAGTAGTGACAGCGGGGTCCGCTTCTACAATGAGCAGTTCTTC.

The chain employs TRBV28 and TRBJ2-6, with 8 bases fitting TRBD2. Germline values: CDR1 MDHEN, CDR2 SYDVKM. The V segment lost 7 bases and the J segment 1 base; nucleotides outside the gene matches: 12. The CDR3 is made up of 18 amino acids. The CDR3 DNA reads as TGTGCCAGCACCCGACTAGCGCTTATGGTATCTGGGGCCAACGTCCTGACTTTC. Protein sequence: CASTRLALMVSGANVLTF.

As DNA, the CDR3 is TGTGCCAGCAGAGCAGCCGGGACAGGGGGCAATCCAGATACGCAGTATTTT. Translated, it gives CASRAAGTGGNPDTQYF. This chain uses TRBV2 with TRBJ2-3; 12 bases are shared with TRBD1. Germline V gene data show CDR1 as SNHLY and CDR2 as FYNNEI. This CDR3 contains 17 residues. With V trimmed by 6 bases and J by 4 bases, 11 bases remained unmatched.

V and J are TRBV9 and TRBJ2-1, with D maybe TRBD2 (5 bases). The germline gives CDR1 SGDLS, CDR2 YYNGEE. The CDR3 loop spans 13 amino acids. Trimming took 0 bases from V and 5 from J, leaving 6 bases between them. The CDR3 region is CASSVEADNEQFF. In nucleotides, the CDR3 is TGTGCCAGCAGCGTAGAAGCGGACAATGAGCAGTTCTTC.

About this clone itself: Distinct nucleotide sequences in the sample also encode this CDR3. This chain uses TRBV28 with TRBJ1-4; D is possibly TRBD1 (5 bases). Germline CDR1 MDHEN, CDR2 SYDVKM. V lost 2 bases and J lost 1, with 8 bases in between. CDR3 length: 15 residues. CDR3 residues: CASSLGGETNEKLFF. In DNA form, the CDR3 reads TGTGCCAGCAGTTTAGGAGGGGAAACTAATGAAAAACTGTTTTTT.

This chain connects TRBV7-9 to TRBJ2-7; 9 bases fit TRBD1. Germline V gives CDR1 SEHNR, CDR2 FQNEAQ (reference sequence). The CDR3 contains 14 residues. J gave up 7 bases and V 1 base, and 5 bases lay outside the gene matches. This CDR3 reads CASSLGTGVWEQYF. The DNA for the CDR3 is TGTGCCAGCAGCTTAGGGACAGGGGTCTGGGAGCAGTACTTC. Together with reference TRBV7-9 and TRBJ2-7, the CDR3 gives the full variable domain: DTGVSQNPRHKITKRGQNVTFRCDPISEHNRLYWYRQTLGQGPEFLTYFQNEAQLEKSRLLSDRFSAERPKGSFSTLEIQRTEQGDSAMYLCASSLGTGVWEQYFGPGTRLTVT.

V usage is TRBV27 and J usage is TRBJ1-2; TRBD1 aligns across 7 bases. Per the germline V gene, CDR1 is MNHEY and CDR2 is SMNVEV (reference sequence). The CDR3 consists of 15 residues. Trimming cost V 5 bases and J 5 bases; bases outside gene matches: 11. CDR3 sequence (DNA): TGTGCCAGCAGTGTCTCGCAGGGGGTTTTTTATGGCTACACCTTC. Translation: CASSVSQGVFYGYTF.

The rearrangement uses TRBV5-5 and TRBJ1-5, with D maybe TRBD1 (6 bases). V lost 5 bases and J lost 0, with 12 bases in between. The CDR3 runs to 15 residues. The germline gives CDR1 SGHKS, CDR2 YYEKEE (reference sequence). The CDR3 protein is CASRLTGNSNQPQHF. CDR3 DNA sequence: TGTGCCAGCAGACTTACAGGGAATAGCAATCAGCCCCAGCATTTT.

This clone occurred a few times. The V call is TRBV7-2, the J call TRBJ1-5; TRBD1 agrees at 9 bases. Germline trimming cut 1 base from V and 6 bases from J; bases unmatched to any gene: 4. Germline CDR1 SGHTA, CDR2 FQGNSA. The CDR3 is 15 residues long. The CDR3 coding sequence is TGTGCCAGCAGCTTAGTACAGGGGGCCGGTCAGCCCCAGCATTTT. Translating it yields CASSLVQGAGQPQHF.

Regarding this clone: The DNA is omitted, as the CDR3 cannot be located on it reliably, and the CDR3 follows TCRdb's listing. The chain carries TRBV5-3 and TRBJ2-3; no DNA check was done on the table's D call, TRBD2. TRBV5-3 has ORF status, its function being uncertain. The CDR3 is 16 residues long, counting both termini. The CDR3 protein is CARSLLAGGRGIRSIF.

The rearrangement uses TRBV7-9 and TRBJ2-2, with TRBD2 as a possible D gene (6 bases). Germline V CDR1 and CDR2: SEHNR, FQNEAQ (reference sequence). The CDR3 has 16 amino acids. The germline V and J ends were trimmed by 6 bases and 4 bases, with 18 bases remaining between them. The CDR3 sequence: CASRANNGRGTGELFF. CDR3 sequence (DNA): TGTGCCAGCAGGGCTAACAACGGGAGAGGCACCGGGGAGCTGTTTTTT.

The chain employs TRBV25-1 and TRBJ1-1, with a weak D call TRBD1 (5 bases). The germline V gene has CDR1 MGHDK and CDR2 SYGVNS. Trimming shortened V by 3 bases and J by 8 bases, and 10 bases separated the two germline ends. The CDR3 spans 12 residues. The CDR3 sequence: CASSDYRLEAFF. CDR3 nucleotides: TGTGCCAGCAGTGATTACAGGCTAGAAGCTTTCTTT. Drawing the rest from reference TRBV25-1 and TRBJ1-1, the complete variable domain is EADIYQTPRYLVIGTGKKITLECSQTMGHDKMYWYQQDPGMELHLIHYSYGVNSTEKGDLSSESTVSRIRTEHFPLTLESARPSHTSQYLCASSDYRLEAFFGQGTRLTVV.

The chain links TRBV3-1 (or the pseudogene TRBV3-2) to TRBJ2-3; D is unresolved. The CDR3 sequence is 12 residues long. Germline loops: CDR1 LGHDT, CDR2 YNNKEL (reference sequence). The V gene lost 1 base and the J gene lost 4 bases, with 3 bases spanning the gap. This CDR3 reads CASSQGPDTQYF. CDR3 DNA sequence: TGTGCCAGCAGCCAAGGGCCAGATACGCAGTATTTT.

This clone has just a few counts. The chain carries TRBV18 and TRBJ1-2; a weak D match, TRBD1 (6 bases). Trimming removed 2 bases at V and 2 bases at J, with 12 bases between. This CDR3 is 15 amino acids long. Per germline, CDR1 KGHSH and CDR2 LQKENI. CDR3 in DNA: TGTGCCAGCTCACCAGGGGCCAGGGGCAACTATGGCTACACCTTC. This encodes CASSPGARGNYGYTF.

The chain links TRBV7-9 to TRBJ1-5, with D perhaps matching TRBD1 (6 bases). This CDR3 spans 14 amino acids. V shed 5 bases and J shed 3 bases, with 11 bases lying between them. CDR1 is SEHNR and CDR2 is FQNEAQ in the germline V gene (reference sequence). The CDR3 sequence is CASSPPGDNQPQHF. CDR3 DNA: TGTGCCAGCAGCCCCCCAGGGGACAATCAGCCCCAGCATTTT.

This chain connects TRBV30 to TRBJ1-3; maybe TRBD1 (5 bases). CDR3 length: 14 amino acids. The germline CDR1 and CDR2 sequences are GTSNPN and SVGIG (reference sequence). V was trimmed by 0 bases and J by 2 bases, leaving 8 bases between them. This CDR3 reads CAWSVSGTGNTIYF. The CDR3 DNA sequence: TGTGCCTGGAGTGTGTCAGGGACTGGAAACACCATATATTTT.

The chain joins TRBV30 to TRBJ1-1; D not certain. CDR3 length: 14 residues. V was shortened by 4 bases and J by 4 bases, with 16 bases between the two germline ends. Germline CDR1 and CDR2: GTSNPN and SVGIG (reference sequence). CDR3 loop: CAWTPPRVSTEAFF. In DNA, the CDR3 is TGTGCCTGGACCCCCCCCCGGGTGAGCACTGAAGCTTTCTTT.

The J gene is TRBJ1-2, the V gene TRBV6-6; 10 positions agree with TRBD1. Trimming removed 5 bases from V and 3 bases from J; junction bases left unmatched: 6. Germline CDR1 is MNHNY and CDR2 is SVGAGI (reference sequence). The CDR3 has 15 amino acids. CDR3 in DNA: TGTGCCAGCAGTGACCCGGGACAGGGGTACTATGGCTACACCTTC. Translating it yields CASSDPGQGYYGYTF.